In its sample, the clone carrying this T cell receptor (beta chain) was seen many times. The data stem from a study of T cell repertoires in cytomegalovirus infection. MiXCR, run by TCRdb on the reads, gives a single entry per CDR3 protein. The data contain about 260,000 distinct CDR3 sequences, roughly an eighth of them singletons. The V gene's germline CDR1 is SGHTA and CDR2 FQGNSA. The CDR3 covers 14 residues. The V end lost 5 bases, the J end lost 6 bases, and 14 bases lay between the germline ends. The receptor was isolated from a human donor in good health (CMV status not recorded). Some clones in this sample may be carry-over from other donors' samples. The chain has TRBV7-2 and TRBJ2-1; weak D call: TRBD1 (6 bases). Material: PBMCs. The CDR3 DNA reads TGTGCCAGCAGCCCCCAGCTACAGGGCAATGAGCAGTTCTTC. It specifies CASSPQLQGNEQFF.